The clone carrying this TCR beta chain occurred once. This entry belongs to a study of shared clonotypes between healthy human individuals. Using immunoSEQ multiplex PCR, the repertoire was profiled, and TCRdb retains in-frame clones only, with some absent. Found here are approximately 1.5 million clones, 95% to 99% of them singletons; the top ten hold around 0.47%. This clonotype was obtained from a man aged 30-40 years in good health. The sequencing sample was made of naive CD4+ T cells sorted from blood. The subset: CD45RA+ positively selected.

CDR3 in DNA: TGCGCCAGCAGCTTGGACGTTGGGCGGGAGGACGTGAATGAGCAGTTCTTC. Translating it yields CASSLDVGREDVNEQFF. The chain uses TRBV5-1 and TRBJ2-1; 8 bases fit TRBD2. There are 17 residues in the CDR3. Trimming cost V 0 bases and J 7 bases; bases outside gene matches: 12. Germline V gene lookup returns CDR1 SGHRS and CDR2 YFSETQ.